This is a list of T cell receptor beta chains from one sample in a study of blood T cell repertoires in COVID-19. The method was immunoSEQ multiplex PCR; TCRdb's version includes in-frame clones alone and lacks a portion of them. This sample has approximately 120,000 clones, with just under 90% found just once. The material sequenced was peripheral blood. The receptor set was obtained from a human donor in a cohort sampled during active COVID-19. Each CDR3 is given with its conserved first and last residue. The order of the fields is clone size, J gene, D gene, V gene, CDR3 DNA, CDR3 protein. D genes are given only for firm matches. Some rows mark clone size as missing; the rest say once, few, many or name a class of expanded clone.

>-|TRBJ2-1|-|TRBV5-1
TGCGCCAGCAGCTCCAGACTATCCAATGAGCAGTTCTTC
CASSSRLSNEQFF
>-|TRBJ2-5|TRBD1|TRBV11-2
TGTGCCAGCAGCTTAGGTGGGACAGTGAAAGAGACCCAGTACTTC
CASSLGGTVKETQYF
>-|TRBJ1-1|TRBD1|TRBV18
TGTGCCAGCTCACCACGAGAGGCAGGGGGGTTGAACACTGAAGCTTTCTTT
CASSPREAGGLNTEAFF
>-|TRBJ2-1|TRBD2|TRBV5-1
TGCGCCAGCAGCTTGAATAGCGGGAGGATACGAGTCTTC
CASSLNSGRIRVF
>few|TRBJ2-7|TRBD1|TRBV5-1
TGCGCCAGACTGACAGGGCACTCCTACGAGCAGTACTTC
CARLTGHSYEQYF
>-|TRBJ1-1|-|TRBV2
TGTGCCAGCAGTGATGAGGGGAGGACTGAAGCTTTCTTT
CASSDEGRTEAFF
>-|TRBJ2-3|TRBD2|TRBV27
TGTGCCAGCAGTTTGGGGAGCGGGAGGGGCAGCACAGATACGCAGTATTTT
CASSLGSGRGSTDTQYF
>-|TRBJ2-3|TRBD1|TRBV6-5
TGTGCCAGCAGTTACTCCCGGGGACAGGGTACAGATACGCAGTATTTT
CASSYSRGQGTDTQYF
>-|TRBJ2-1|-|TRBV28
TGTGCCAGCGGACGGGACTGGCCCTACAATGAGCAGTTCTTC
CASGRDWPYNEQFF
>-|TRBJ2-3|-|TRBV3-1/TRBV3-2
TGTGCCAGCAGCCAAAAGGCGAGGGATACGCAGTATTTT
CASSQKARDTQYF
>-|TRBJ2-3|-|TRBV9
TGTGCCAGCAGCGTCGCCAGGGGCCTCATAGATACGCAGTATTTT
CASSVARGLIDTQYF
>-|TRBJ2-3|TRBD2|TRBV7-2
TGTGCCAGCAGGCCCCAGCGGGGGCCCGGAGATACGCAGTATTTT
CASRPQRGPGDTQYF
>-|TRBJ2-7|-|TRBV20-1
TGCAGTGCTAGTGGTTCTGACTCTTACGAGCAGTACTTC
CSASGSDSYEQYF
>-|TRBJ2-1|-|TRBV24-1
TGTGCCACCAGTGATTTGGGGGCGGCGGGGTCCGGAAATGAGCAGTTCTTC
CATSDLGAAGSGNEQFF
>-|TRBJ2-2|-|TRBV18
TGTGCCAGCTCACCACGGGGCGGGGCGGATACCGGGGAGCTGTTTTTT
CASSPRGGADTGELFF
>-|TRBJ1-1|-|TRBV12-5
TGTGCTAGTGGTTTGGTACCCGCGCCGACAGTGAACACTGAAGCTTTCTTT
CASGLVPAPTVNTEAFF
>-|TRBJ2-7|TRBD2|TRBV28
TGTGCCAGCAGGATACCAGCGGGACTAGTGGGGGAGCAGTACTTC
CASRIPAGLVGEQYF
>-|TRBJ1-2|TRBD1|TRBV3-1/TRBV3-2
TGTGCCAGCAGCCCGAACCCGGGACAGAGATCTAACTATGGCTACACCTTC
CASSPNPGQRSNYGYTF
>few|TRBJ1-3|-|TRBV10-3
TGTGCCCACACCTCGGGAGCGAGCCGTGCCACCATATATTTT
CAHTSGASRATIYF
>-|TRBJ2-6|-|TRBV18
TGTGCCAGCTCACCATGGGACCCGCCAGGGGCTACTTGGGCCAACGTCCTGACTTTC
CASSPWDPPGATWANVLTF
>-|TRBJ1-2|TRBD1|TRBV18
TGTGCCAGCTCACGTAGGGACAGGGGGTATGGCTACACCTTC
CASSRRDRGYGYTF
>-|TRBJ2-1|-|TRBV24-1
TGTGCCACCAGTGATCATCGCGGGGGCGACTACAATGAGCAGTTCTTC
CATSDHRGGDYNEQFF
>-|TRBJ2-1|TRBD1|TRBV4-1
TGCGCCAGCAGCCAAGGACAGGGTACCTACAATGAGCAGTTCTTC
CASSQGQGTYNEQFF
>-|TRBJ1-5|-|TRBV19
TGTGCCAGTAGTATCGTTCCAGGGCTGGGGGGACAGCCCCAGCATTTT
CASSIVPGLGGQPQHF
>-|TRBJ2-5|-|TRBV6-1
TGTGCCAGCAGTGAACGAGGTGGGGGCGAGACCCAGTACTTC
CASSERGGGETQYF
>-|TRBJ2-3|TRBD2|TRBV5-6
TGTGCCAGCAGCGTCGGGGGGGAGCAAGATACGCAGTATTTT
CASSVGGEQDTQYF
>-|TRBJ2-4|-|TRBV24-1
TGTGCCACCAGTGACGGGACTTGGGGCAAAAACATTCAGTACTTC
CATSDGTWGKNIQYF
>once|TRBJ2-1|TRBD2|TRBV4-3
TGCGCCAGCAGCCGAGAGCGGGAATCCTACAATGAGCAGTTCTTC
CASSRERESYNEQFF
>-|TRBJ1-1|-|TRBV12-3/TRBV12-4
TGTGCCAGCAGTTTACAGGGGAACACTGAAGCTTTCTTT
CASSLQGNTEAFF
>-|TRBJ2-2|TRBD1|TRBV28
TGTGCCAGCAGTTTGTTGGGGACAGGGCCTAACACCGGGGAGCTGTTTTTT
CASSLLGTGPNTGELFF
>-|TRBJ1-3|-|TRBV11-2
TGTGCCAGCAGCTTAGAGGACACCCTCCGACTCGGAAACACCATATATTTT
CASSLEDTLRLGNTIYF